The rows below give T cell receptor beta chains drawn from one sample of a study of prognosis after radiotherapy for stage I lung cancer. TCRdb re-called the multiplex PCR reads through MiXCR, storing one row per CDR3 protein. The data contain about 22,000 distinct CDR3 sequences, around two fifths of them singletons. The source material was PBMCs, sampled before or after stereotactic body radiation therapy (not recorded which). These receptors came from a donor aged 50 or older with non-small cell lung cancer. Both conserved end residues are part of each CDR3. D genes are given only for firm matches. A clone size is listed for some rows: how often the clone was seen (once, few, many), or a class if it is expanded.

D	size	J	V	DNA	CDR3
TRBD2	.	TRBJ2-1	TRBV5-4	TGTGCCAGCAGCTCAATCAGCGGGGGCAATGAGAAGTTATTC	CASSSISGGNEKLF
.	many	TRBJ1-1	TRBV6-1	TGTGCCAGCATCGGGGGGGCCGAGGTCGGCACTGAAGCTTTCTTT	CASIGGAEVGTEAFF
.	.	TRBJ1-4	TRBV9	TGTGCCAGCGAGGGCCACAGGCCGTGGGGGGGGGGCGCAACTAATGAAAAACTGTTTTTT	CASEGHRPWGGGATNEKLFF
.	many	TRBJ2-3	TRBV7-2	TGTGCCAGCAGCTCTAGTTGGTGGACTACAAGCACAGATACGCAGTATTTT	CASSSSWWTTSTDTQYF
TRBD1	many	TRBJ1-2	TRBV6-1	TGTGCCAGCAGTGACGGACAGGGCTATGACTATGGCTACACCTTC	CASSDGQGYDYGYTF
.	medium-sized	TRBJ2-3	TRBV7-9	TGTGCCAGCAGGTCACTTTTAGCGGCCCGCACAGATACGCAGTATTTT	CASRSLLAARTDTQYF
.	once	TRBJ2-3	TRBV19	TGTGCCAGTAGGGGGGAGTACGTGAAACCAGATACGCAGTATTTT	CASRGEYVKPDTQYF
TRBD2	many	TRBJ2-3	TRBV7-3	TGTGCCAGCAGCCCCGGGACTAGCGGGGTCACAGATACGCAGTATTTT	CASSPGTSGVTDTQYF
TRBD1	many	TRBJ2-5	TRBV27	TGTGCCAGCAGTCCCGGGACAGGGGACGCGGAGACCCAGTACTTC	CASSPGTGDAETQYF
.	many	TRBJ1-3	TRBV6-1	TGTGCCAGCAGTCCCATGACACTCTCTGGAAACACCATATATTTT	CASSPMTLSGNTIYF
.	many	TRBJ2-1	TRBV15	TGTGCCACCGGTAGCCGAGACAGGCAGCAGTTCTTC	CATGSRDRQQFF
TRBD2	.	TRBJ2-1	TRBV5-1	TGCGCCAGCAGACCGACTAGCCTCGGTGAGCAGTTCTTC	CASRPTSLGEQFF
TRBD1	.	TRBJ2-7	TRBV28	TGTGCCAGCAGTTCCAACAGGGGAGCGTGGCACGAGCAGTACTTC	CASSSNRGAWHEQYF
TRBD1	medium-sized	TRBJ1-2	TRBV6-2/TRBV6-3	TGTGCCAGCAGAGATTCGGACAGGGGAAACACCTTC	CASRDSDRGNTF
TRBD1	medium-sized	TRBJ1-1	TRBV11-2	TGTGCCAGCAGCTCACAGGGACAGGCTTCGTCTGCTGAAGCTTTCTTT	CASSSQGQASSAEAFF
.	.	TRBJ2-1	TRBV27	TGTGCCAGCAGTATCGGGCCCGGGAATGAGCAGTTCTTC	CASSIGPGNEQFF
.	medium-sized	TRBJ1-1	TRBV4-2	TGCGCCAGCAGCCAAGAAAGGACGGGGAACACTGAAGCTTTCTTT	CASSQERTGNTEAFF
TRBD1	.	TRBJ2-1	TRBV27	TGTGCCAGCAGGGATTCGGGACAGGGCTTATTCGATGAGCAGTTCTTC	CASRDSGQGLFDEQFF
.	many	TRBJ2-5	TRBV12-3/TRBV12-4	TGTGCCAGCAGTTTAAGTGGGATCGGGACCCAGTACTTC	CASSLSGIGTQYF
.	many	TRBJ2-3	TRBV24-1	TGTGCCACCAGTGATTTTGTCCGGGACACAGATACGCAGTATTTT	CATSDFVRDTDTQYF
.	many	TRBJ1-1	TRBV25-1	TGTGCCAGCAGTGAACCGGGGGGCGCGACTGAAGCTTTCTTT	CASSEPGGATEAFF
TRBD2	medium-sized	TRBJ2-7	TRBV6-5	TGTGCCAGCAGTTACTCGGGGACTAGCCTCTACGAGCAGTACTTC	CASSYSGTSLYEQYF
.	medium-sized	TRBJ2-7	TRBV24-1	TGTGCCACCAGTGATCCCCGGACTGGAAACTACGAGCAGTACTTC	CATSDPRTGNYEQYF
.	.	TRBJ1-5	TRBV30	TGTGCCTGGAGTGTAGGCCAGGGCAATCAGCCCCAGCATTTT	CAWSVGQGNQPQHF
.	few	TRBJ1-6	TRBV28	TGTGCCAGCAGTTTGAACTCAGGGGTTTCACCCCTCCACTTT	CASSLNSGVSPLHF
TRBD1	.	TRBJ1-1	TRBV7-3	TGTGTCAGCAGCTTAATGGTCAGGGGGCTAGGGGATGAAGCTTTCTTT	CVSSLMVRGLGDEAFF
.	many	TRBJ2-4	TRBV14	TGTGCCAGCAGCCGCACTCGAAACATTCAGTACTTC	CASSRTRNIQYF
TRBD1	.	TRBJ2-7	TRBV6-5	TGTGCCAGCAGTTCGAGACAGGGTTGGGAGCAGTACTTC	CASSSRQGWEQYF
TRBD2	medium-sized	TRBJ2-3	TRBV5-1	TGCGCCAGCAGCTTGTTCTCTAGCGGGGGGGCAGCAGATACGCAGTATTTT	CASSLFSSGGAADTQYF
TRBD2	medium-sized	TRBJ2-7	TRBV28	TGTGCCAGCAGTTCGGGACTAGGTTACGAGCAGTACTTC	CASSSGLGYEQYF
TRBD2	.	TRBJ2-7	TRBV20-1	TGCAGTGCTGGAGATACTAGCGGGGGAGGATACGAGCAGTACTTC	CSAGDTSGGGYEQYF
.	.	TRBJ2-2	TRBV7-6	TGTGCCAGCAGCTTAGATCCTAGCAACACCGGGGATCTGTTTTTT	CASSLDPSNTGDLFF
.	medium-sized	TRBJ2-3	TRBV6-1	TGTGCCAGCAGTGGGGATCCTCAGATATGGGATACGCAGTATTTT	CASSGDPQIWDTQYF
TRBD1	many	TRBJ1-3	TRBV4-3	TGCGCCAGCAGCCAGGAGGTATCGGGACAGGGTTTGATCAGCTCTGGAAACACCATATATTTT	CASSQEVSGQGLISSGNTIYF
.	many	TRBJ2-1	TRBV16	TGTGCCAGCAGCCAGCTGCTCGGGTACAATGAGCAGTTCTTC	CASSQLLGYNEQFF
.	few	TRBJ1-4	TRBV7-9	TGTGCCAGTGGACTGGTACAGATAAATGAAAAACTGTTTTTT	CASGLVQINEKLFF
.	many	TRBJ1-6	TRBV5-4	TGTGCCAGCACTCCCCCCGGAGGGCCCCTCCACTTT	CASTPPGGPLHF
TRBD2	.	TRBJ2-1	TRBV12-3/TRBV12-4	TGTGCCAGCAGCCTAGCGGGAGGTGGGGATGAGCAGTTCTTC	CASSLAGGGDEQFF
TRBD1	many	TRBJ2-7	TRBV24-1	TGTGCCACCAGTGATTTGGACAGGGGTGGCGGGCAGTACTTC	CATSDLDRGGGQYF
TRBD2	many	TRBJ2-3	TRBV6-1	TGTGCCAGCAGTCCGACGGGACTAGCGAGTTCAGATACGCAGTATTTT	CASSPTGLASSDTQYF
.	many	TRBJ2-3	TRBV24-1	TGTGCCACCAGTGATTTCAGGGATACGCAGTATTTT	CATSDFRDTQYF
TRBD2	.	TRBJ2-3	TRBV7-9	TGTTCCAGCAGCTTACTAGCGGGGGGATTAGATACGCAGTACTTT	CSSSLLAGGLDTQYF
TRBD2	many	TRBJ2-1	TRBV7-8	TGTGCCAGCAGCTATAGCGGGACTGGCTACAATGAGCAGTTCTTC	CASSYSGTGYNEQFF
.	.	TRBJ1-1	TRBV6-1	TGTGCCAGTGGGTGGGGGGCAGCTGAAGCTTTCTTT	CASGWGAAEAFF
.	once	TRBJ2-3	TRBV7-3	TGTGCCAGCAGCCAAACCGTGTGGGACACAGATACGCAGTATTTT	CASSQTVWDTDTQYF
TRBD1	.	TRBJ1-1	TRBV19	TGTGCCAGTAGTACCCCCCCCCCACGGGACAGGGAATGCGACACTGAAGCTTTCTTT	CASSTPPPRDRECDTEAFF
.	.	TRBJ2-2	TRBV7-2	TGTGCCAGCAGCTTATACACCGGGTATCTGTTTTTT	CASSLYTGYLFF